Each of the 19 T cell receptor beta chains below was sequenced from the same sample in a study of blood T cell repertoires in COVID-19. Generated by immunoSEQ multiplex PCR, the TCRdb table keeps only in-frame clones and is missing some. The sample has roughly 200,000 clones; roughly nine tenths are singletons. The material sequenced was PBMCs or T cells enriched from blood (not recorded which). The receptors were sampled from a woman in her fifties or sixties in a cohort exposed to, infected with or recovered from COVID-19 (not recorded which).

V and J are TRBV5-1 and TRBJ1-2; 9 bases are a match to TRBD1. This CDR3 region has 13 residues. Germline V lookup: CDR1 SGHRS, CDR2 YFSETQ. The V segment lost 4 bases and the J segment 8 bases; nucleotides outside the gene matches: 6. CDR3 sequence: CASSEGQGGGYTF. DNA of the CDR3: TGCGCCAGCAGCGAGGGACAGGGCGGGGGCTACACCTTC. Drawing the rest from reference TRBV5-1 and TRBJ1-2, the complete variable domain is KAGVTQTPRYLIKTRGQQVTLSCSPISGHRSVSWYQQTPGQGLQFLFEYFSETQRNKGNFPGRFSGRQFSNSRSEMNVSTLELGDSALYLCASSEGQGGGYTFGSGTRLTVV.

V is TRBV5-1 and J is TRBJ2-2, with no clear D. This CDR3 spans 14 amino acids. The germline V gene encodes CDR1 SGHRS and CDR2 YFSETQ. Trimming stripped 0 bases from V and 4 bases from J, with 7 bases between. CDR3 loop: CASSLAGFTGELFF. CDR3 bases: TGCGCCAGCAGCTTGGCCGGGTTCACCGGGGAGCTGTTTTTT. Complete variable domain (other parts from reference TRBV5-1 and TRBJ2-2): KAGVTQTPRYLIKTRGQQVTLSCSPISGHRSVSWYQQTPGQGLQFLFEYFSETQRNKGNFPGRFSGRQFSNSRSEMNVSTLELGDSALYLCASSLAGFTGELFFGEGSRLTVL.

This rearrangement joins TRBV4-2 to TRBJ2-2; a weak D match, TRBD2 (5 bases). Trimming pared 1 base from V and 5 bases from J, leaving 8 bases between. Germline values: CDR1 LGHNA, CDR2 YNFKEQ. The CDR3 covers 14 residues. The CDR3 region is CASSQVVATGELFF. CDR3 DNA sequence: TGTGCCAGCAGCCAAGTGGTAGCGACCGGGGAGCTGTTTTTT.

The chain employs TRBV2 and TRBJ2-7; a weak D match, TRBD1 (5 bases). The V and J ends lost 7 bases and 3 bases respectively, with 25 bases between them. The CDR3 totals 17 residues. Germline V gene lookup returns CDR1 SNHLY and CDR2 FYNNEI. The chain's CDR3 is CASTSGWQGFGSYEQYF. As DNA, the CDR3 is TGTGCCAGCACCAGTGGATGGCAGGGATTCGGTAGCTACGAGCAGTACTTC.

This chain joins TRBV12-3 or TRBV12-4 and TRBJ1-4; weak D call: TRBD1 (5 bases). Trimming took 11 bases from V and 13 from J, leaving 14 bases between them. This CDR3 has 10 amino acids. CDR3: CADRTGGLFF. DNA for the CDR3: TGTGCCGACCGAACGGGGGGACTGTTTTTT.

There are a few counts of this clone. The chain combines TRBV15 with TRBJ1-2; D possibly corresponds to TRBD1 (6 bases). The CDR3 totals 15 residues. The ends were cut back, 0 bases at V and 5 bases at J, with 13 bases in the middle. Germline values: CDR1 LNHNV, CDR2 YYDKDF (reference sequence). The CDR3, as DNA: TGTGCCACCAGCAGAGACCACCTAGGGGGTTATGGCTACACCTTC. Translated: CATSRDHLGGYGYTF.

The chain carries TRBV12-5 and TRBJ2-2; 9 bases line up with TRBD2. Germline values: CDR1 LGHNT, CDR2 FRNRAP. Trimming cost V 0 bases and J 4 bases; bases outside gene matches: 6. This CDR3 region has 17 residues. CDR3 amino acids: CASGLVNLAGPTGELFF. In DNA form, the CDR3 reads TGTGCTAGTGGTTTGGTAAATCTAGCGGGGCCCACCGGGGAGCTGTTTTTT.

The chain employs TRBV12-3 or TRBV12-4 and TRBJ1-2; possible D gene TRBD1, 6 bases. The length of the CDR3 is 12 residues. Trimming pared 7 bases from V and 11 bases from J, leaving 17 bases between. CDR3: CASTQGHSRYTF. The DNA of the CDR3 is TGTGCCAGCACTCAGGGACACTCAAGATACACCTTC.

The rearrangement uses TRBV6-6 and TRBJ1-2; 9 nucleotides agree with TRBD1. Unmatched junction bases numbered 3, after V lost 6 bases and J lost 4 bases. This CDR3 comprises 13 residues. Germline loops: CDR1 MNHNY, CDR2 SVGAGI (reference sequence). The CDR3: CASRGQGSYGYTF. The CDR3 coding sequence is TGTGCCAGCAGGGGACAGGGAAGCTATGGCTACACCTTC.

This chain links TRBV10-2 with TRBJ1-5; D possibly corresponds to TRBD1 (5 bases). Trimming left V 6 bases short and J 5 bases short, with 14 bases between. Per the germline V gene, CDR1 is WSHSY and CDR2 is SAAADI. This CDR3 comprises 14 residues. In DNA form, the CDR3 reads TGCGCCAGCAGCGAAGGTCAGGGATATCAGCCCCAGCATTTT. It translates to CASSEGQGYQPQHF.

The rearrangement links TRBV7-2 to TRBJ2-7, with TRBD2 matching over 11 bases. CDR3 length: 15 amino acids. V shed 1 base, J shed 6 bases, and the junction held 5 bases outside the gene matches. Germline V gene sequence: CDR1 SGHTA, CDR2 FQGNSA. The CDR3 loop reads CASSLGVAGGLEQYF. The CDR3 bases are TGTGCCAGCAGCTTAGGGGTAGCGGGGGGGCTCGAGCAGTACTTC.

This chain links TRBV6-2 or TRBV6-3 with TRBJ2-1; 10 nucleotides match TRBD2. V was pared by 4 bases and J by 6 bases, with 6 bases of the junction left unmatched. CDR3 length equals 15 residues. In germline, CDR1 is MNHEY, CDR2 SVGEGT. The CDR3 coding sequence is TGTGCCAGCAGTTCCAGCGGGGGGGCATCCAATGAGCAGTTCTTC. Amino acids: CASSSSGGASNEQFF.

The V gene is TRBV5-1, the J gene TRBJ1-2, with 9 bases aligning to TRBD1. V shed 5 bases, J shed 8 bases, and the junction held 7 bases outside the gene matches. Germline CDR1 and CDR2: SGHRS and YFSETQ. The CDR3 has 13 amino acids. CDR3 sequence: CASSTGQGEGYTF. Written as DNA, the CDR3 is TGCGCCAGCAGTACGGGACAGGGAGAAGGCTACACCTTC.

This chain connects TRBV29-1 to TRBJ2-1, with a possible D match to TRBD1 (6 bases). V lost 7 bases and J 4 bases, leaving 8 bases between the germline ends. Germline CDR1 reads SQVTM; CDR2 reads ANQGSEA. The CDR3 is made up of 11 amino acids. CDR3 DNA: TGCAGCGAACAGGGATACAATGAGCAGTTCTTC. Translation gives CSEQGYNEQFF.

Here the CDR3 reads CASSPTVISYEQYF. CDR3 in DNA: TGTGCCAGCAGCCCGACAGTAATCTCCTACGAGCAGTACTTC. The rearrangement links TRBV5-8 to TRBJ2-7, with D maybe TRBD1 (5 bases). The V gene lost 4 bases and the J gene lost 0 bases, with 11 bases spanning the gap. CDR1 SGHTS and CDR2 YDEGEE come from the germline V gene. The CDR3 is 14 residues long.

This chain links TRBV19 with TRBJ2-5; D is uncertain. Per the germline V gene, CDR1 is LNHDA and CDR2 is SQIVND (reference sequence). V lost 8 bases and J 0 bases, leaving 10 bases between the germline ends. This CDR3 is built from 13 residues. CDR3 sequence (DNA): TGTGCCAGTGGAGCGCGTAACCAAGAGACCCAGTACTTC. The encoded protein is CASGARNQETQYF.

The chain couples TRBV5-6 to TRBJ2-1; D not resolved. Germline V gene lookup returns CDR1 SGHDT and CDR2 YYEEEE. This CDR3 contains 12 residues. V shed 4 bases and J shed 7 bases, with 9 bases lying between them. The CDR3 region is CASSRLMNEQFF. The CDR3 bases are TGTGCCAGCAGCCGACTCATGAATGAGCAGTTCTTC.

Worth noting for this clone: A read error may account for a junction end that differs from germline. The CDR3 sequence: CASGYSIVEAFF. The CDR3 DNA sequence: TGTGCCAGCGGTTACTCGATAGTCGAAGCTTTCTTT. V gene TRBV6-2 or TRBV6-3 combines with J gene TRBJ1-1; D call uncertain. Per the germline V gene, CDR1 is MNHEY and CDR2 is SVGEGT. There are 12 residues in the CDR3.

The J gene is TRBJ2-6, the V gene TRBV30; 8 bases line up with TRBD2. Germline trimming cut 3 bases from V and 0 bases from J; bases unmatched to any gene: 10. The CDR3 spans 18 residues. The germline CDR1 and CDR2 sequences are GTSNPN and SVGIG (reference sequence). Here the CDR3 DNA reads TGTGCCTGGAGGGGCACGGGGGGGAAGAACTCTGGGGCCAACGTCCTGACTTTC. Amino acid sequence: CAWRGTGGKNSGANVLTF.